This is a list of T cell receptor beta chains from one sample in a study of blood T cells in healthy people across ages. TCRdb re-called the 5' RACE reads through MiXCR, storing one row per CDR3 protein. The sample records around 400,000 distinct CDR3 sequences, about half being singletons. The sequenced sample was blood. These receptors were collected from a man in his 60s in good health. Both conserved end residues are part of each CDR3. The D gene is left open where the match is weak. Size tells how often a clone was seen (once, few, many) or the class of an expanded clone, and some rows leave it out.

D gene: -; J gene: TRBJ2-1; clone size: -; V gene: TRBV2; CDR3 DNA: TGTGCCAGCAGTGAACATTGGTCTTCCACCTACAGTGAGCAGTTCTTC; CDR3 protein: CASSEHWSSTYSEQFF
D gene: -; J gene: TRBJ2-2; clone size: -; V gene: TRBV11-1; CDR3 DNA: TGTGCCAGCAGCCCATACATATCCGGGGAGCTGTTTTTT; CDR3 protein: CASSPYISGELFF
D gene: TRBD1; J gene: TRBJ1-2; clone size: few; V gene: TRBV2; CDR3 DNA: TGTGCCAGCAGGGGGACAGGGGGAGATGGCTACACCTTC; CDR3 protein: CASRGTGGDGYTF
D gene: TRBD2; J gene: TRBJ2-1; clone size: -; V gene: TRBV6-6; CDR3 DNA: TGTGCCAGCAGTTATTCACAGGCGGGGGGCTTTTACAATGAGCAGTTCTTC; CDR3 protein: CASSYSQAGGFYNEQFF
D gene: -; J gene: TRBJ2-1; clone size: -; V gene: TRBV7-9; CDR3 DNA: TGTGCCAGCAGTCACGGACACAATGAGCAGTTCTTC; CDR3 protein: CASSHGHNEQFF
D gene: -; J gene: TRBJ2-3; clone size: few; V gene: TRBV7-2; CDR3 DNA: TGTGCCAGCAGCTTATCGTACCCACGGCAAACGCAGTATTTT; CDR3 protein: CASSLSYPRQTQYF
D gene: -; J gene: TRBJ1-4; clone size: -; V gene: TRBV4-1; CDR3 DNA: TGCGCCAGCAGCCAAGATGGGGGATATGAAAAACTGTTTTTT; CDR3 protein: CASSQDGGYEKLFF
D gene: TRBD1; J gene: TRBJ1-2; clone size: -; V gene: TRBV7-2; CDR3 DNA: TGTGCCAGCAGCTTAGGGGGACAGCTCAAGACATATGGCTACACCTTC; CDR3 protein: CASSLGGQLKTYGYTF
D gene: -; J gene: TRBJ2-7; clone size: -; V gene: TRBV30; CDR3 DNA: TGTGCCTGGAGACGGGCCAACGAGCAGTACTTC; CDR3 protein: CAWRRANEQYF
D gene: -; J gene: TRBJ2-7; clone size: -; V gene: TRBV7-8; CDR3 DNA: TGTGCCAGCAGCTACCAGGGACAATTTCAATACGAGCAGTACTTC; CDR3 protein: CASSYQGQFQYEQYF
D gene: -; J gene: TRBJ2-1; clone size: few; V gene: TRBV27; CDR3 DNA: TGTGCCAGCAGTTCCTGGACAGCAACCCACAATGAGCAGTTCTTC; CDR3 protein: CASSSWTATHNEQFF
D gene: TRBD1; J gene: TRBJ2-5; clone size: -; V gene: TRBV27; CDR3 DNA: TGTGCCAGCAGTTTTTCAGGGGGGACCCAGTACTTC; CDR3 protein: CASSFSGGTQYF
D gene: TRBD1; J gene: TRBJ2-1; clone size: -; V gene: TRBV20-1; CDR3 DNA: TGCAGTGCACAACTGCCCGGGACAGGGGGCAATGAGCAGTTCTTC; CDR3 protein: CSAQLPGTGGNEQFF
D gene: -; J gene: TRBJ2-3; clone size: -; V gene: TRBV12-3/TRBV12-4; CDR3 DNA: TGTGCCAGCAGTTTCTCCAGCCTCGGCACAGATACGCAGTATTTT; CDR3 protein: CASSFSSLGTDTQYF
D gene: TRBD1; J gene: TRBJ1-2; clone size: -; V gene: TRBV7-8; CDR3 DNA: TGTGCCAGCAGCCAACGTGGCTGGACAGGGGGGCGGGCGGACTATGGCTACACCTTC; CDR3 protein: CASSQRGWTGGRADYGYTF
D gene: TRBD2; J gene: TRBJ2-1; clone size: few; V gene: TRBV6-1; CDR3 DNA: TGTGCCAGCAGTGTACTAGCGGGGGGGTTCGATGAGCAGTTCTTC; CDR3 protein: CASSVLAGGFDEQFF
D gene: -; J gene: TRBJ2-1; clone size: -; V gene: TRBV5-1; CDR3 DNA: TGCGCCAGCAGCATGGGACCTAAAGCCTACAATGAGCAGTTCTTC; CDR3 protein: CASSMGPKAYNEQFF
D gene: -; J gene: TRBJ2-5; clone size: -; V gene: TRBV16; CDR3 DNA: TGTGCCAGCAGCCAAGGGTTTCGACGGGAGCAGTACTTC; CDR3 protein: CASSQGFRREQYF
D gene: TRBD2; J gene: TRBJ2-7; clone size: few; V gene: TRBV10-3; CDR3 DNA: TGTGCCATCAGAAAGGGGACTAGCGGCGACGAGCAGTACTTC; CDR3 protein: CAIRKGTSGDEQYF
D gene: TRBD2; J gene: TRBJ2-7; clone size: few; V gene: TRBV12-3/TRBV12-4; CDR3 DNA: TGTGCCAGCAGGACTGGGACTAGCGGCTACGAGCAGTACTTC; CDR3 protein: CASRTGTSGYEQYF
D gene: -; J gene: TRBJ2-1; clone size: -; V gene: TRBV6-4; CDR3 DNA: TGTGCCAGCAGTGAAGGAGAAAACAATCAGCAGTTCTTC; CDR3 protein: CASSEGENNQQFF
D gene: TRBD1; J gene: TRBJ2-2; clone size: -; V gene: TRBV2; CDR3 DNA: TGTGCCAGCACTGGCCCAACAGGGGCGCTGGGGGAGCTGTTTTTT; CDR3 protein: CASTGPTGALGELFF
D gene: -; J gene: TRBJ2-5; clone size: -; V gene: TRBV20-1; CDR3 DNA: TGCAGTGCTGGGGCGGGAACAGGCCAAGAGACCCAGTACTTC; CDR3 protein: CSAGAGTGQETQYF
D gene: TRBD1; J gene: TRBJ2-7; clone size: few; V gene: TRBV6-5; CDR3 DNA: TGTGCCAGCAGTTACCGGAGGACAGGCTCCTACGAGCAGTACTTC; CDR3 protein: CASSYRRTGSYEQYF
D gene: -; J gene: TRBJ2-5; clone size: few; V gene: TRBV20-1; CDR3 DNA: TGCAGTGCTAGCATCCCTCCCCAAGAGACCCAGTACTTC; CDR3 protein: CSASIPPQETQYF
D gene: -; J gene: TRBJ1-5; clone size: few; V gene: TRBV12-3/TRBV12-4; CDR3 DNA: TGTGCCAGCAGAAGGGCCGGGTATCGCAATCAGCCCCAGCATTTT; CDR3 protein: CASRRAGYRNQPQHF
D gene: -; J gene: TRBJ2-3; clone size: few; V gene: TRBV2; CDR3 DNA: TGTGCCAGCAGTGTAACCACTAGAACCGGGACGCAGTATTTT; CDR3 protein: CASSVTTRTGTQYF
D gene: -; J gene: TRBJ2-5; clone size: few; V gene: TRBV6-5; CDR3 DNA: TGTGCCAGCAGTAACGACGCCGGTGAAAAGCAGTACTTC; CDR3 protein: CASSNDAGEKQYF
D gene: TRBD1; J gene: TRBJ1-1; clone size: -; V gene: TRBV29-1; CDR3 DNA: TGCAGCGTTGGGACAGGGTTCGCTTTCTTT; CDR3 protein: CSVGTGFAFF
D gene: TRBD2; J gene: TRBJ2-7; clone size: -; V gene: TRBV7-2; CDR3 DNA: TGTGCCAGCAGCTTAGCGGGACTAGCAACCGAGCAGTACTTC; CDR3 protein: CASSLAGLATEQYF
D gene: -; J gene: TRBJ1-4; clone size: -; V gene: TRBV7-9; CDR3 DNA: TGTGCCAGCAGCCTCTCCCAGGGATCAGAAAAACTGTTTTTT; CDR3 protein: CASSLSQGSEKLFF
D gene: TRBD2; J gene: TRBJ2-5; clone size: many; V gene: TRBV12-3/TRBV12-4; CDR3 DNA: TGTGCCAGCGGCCGACTAGCGGGGGGGCGAGAGACCCAGTACTTC; CDR3 protein: CASGRLAGGRETQYF
D gene: -; J gene: TRBJ2-3; clone size: many; V gene: TRBV18; CDR3 DNA: TGTGCCAGCTCACCGGCCGGGAGTGGGACAGATACGCAGTATTTT; CDR3 protein: CASSPAGSGTDTQYF
D gene: TRBD2; J gene: TRBJ2-7; clone size: few; V gene: TRBV7-2; CDR3 DNA: TGTGCCAGCAGCTTGTCTCGACTAGCGTCCTCCTACGAGCAGTACTTC; CDR3 protein: CASSLSRLASSYEQYF
D gene: -; J gene: TRBJ2-2; clone size: -; V gene: TRBV6-2/TRBV6-3; CDR3 DNA: TGTGCCAGCAGGAAAATCAGGGGACTGAACACCGGGGAGCTGTTTTTT; CDR3 protein: CASRKIRGLNTGELFF
D gene: TRBD1; J gene: TRBJ2-7; clone size: few; V gene: TRBV7-9; CDR3 DNA: TGTGCCAGCAGCTTACCCTCTACAGGGGGCTCCTTCGAGCAGTACTTC; CDR3 protein: CASSLPSTGGSFEQYF
D gene: -; J gene: TRBJ2-3; clone size: few; V gene: TRBV7-2; CDR3 DNA: TGTGCCAGCAGCTCCATCGTCCAGAGCGCAGATACGCAGTATTTT; CDR3 protein: CASSSIVQSADTQYF
D gene: -; J gene: TRBJ2-7; clone size: once; V gene: TRBV7-9; CDR3 DNA: TGTGCCAGCAGCGTCGGGACTCTTTCCTACGGGCAGTACTTC; CDR3 protein: CASSVGTLSYGQYF
D gene: -; J gene: TRBJ2-3; clone size: -; V gene: TRBV7-2; CDR3 DNA: TGTGCCAGCACCCGGGAGATCACAGATACGCAGTATTTT; CDR3 protein: CASTREITDTQYF
D gene: -; J gene: TRBJ1-2; clone size: -; V gene: TRBV28; CDR3 DNA: TGTGCCAGCAGTCCTTGGGTTGACTATGGCTACACCTTC; CDR3 protein: CASSPWVDYGYTF
D gene: -; J gene: TRBJ2-7; clone size: -; V gene: TRBV7-9; CDR3 DNA: TGTGCCAGCAGTTCCGGGATCTACGAGCAGTACTTC; CDR3 protein: CASSSGIYEQYF
D gene: TRBD1; J gene: TRBJ1-2; clone size: few; V gene: TRBV15; CDR3 DNA: TGTGCCACCAGCAGAGAGGGAGGGACAGAAAACTATGGCTACACCTTC; CDR3 protein: CATSREGGTENYGYTF